This section outlines one T cell receptor beta chain sequence together with its context. This record belongs to a study of blood T cell repertoires in COVID-19. Profiled with immunoSEQ multiplex PCR; TCRdb holds only in-frame clones, not every one. Among about 170,000 clones, approximately 85% were seen once, and the ten largest hold about 1.2%. V lost 0 bases and J lost 0, with 12 bases in between. CDR1 MNHEY and CDR2 SVGEGT come from the germline V gene. CDR3 length: 18 amino acids. J is TRBJ1-6 and V is TRBV6-2 or TRBV6-3; no firm D call. Sample: peripheral blood. The clonotype was recovered from a man between 60 and 75 years old who had recovered from COVID-19. In DNA form, the CDR3 reads TGTGCCAGCAGTTACTCGATGGAGGGAAGCTCCTATAATTCACCCCTCCACTTT. Its protein is CASSYSMEGSSYNSPLHF.